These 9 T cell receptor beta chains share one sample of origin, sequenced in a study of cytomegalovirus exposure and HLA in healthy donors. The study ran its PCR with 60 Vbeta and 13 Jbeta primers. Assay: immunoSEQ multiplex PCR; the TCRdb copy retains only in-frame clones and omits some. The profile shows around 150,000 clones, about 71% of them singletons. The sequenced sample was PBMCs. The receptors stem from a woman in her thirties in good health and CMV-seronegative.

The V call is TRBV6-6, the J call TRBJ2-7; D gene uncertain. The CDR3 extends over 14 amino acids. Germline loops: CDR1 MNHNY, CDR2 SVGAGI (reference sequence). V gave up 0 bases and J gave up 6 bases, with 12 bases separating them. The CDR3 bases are TGTGCCAGCAGTTACTCGAGCCCTCTTAGCGAGCAGTACTTC. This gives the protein CASSYSSPLSEQYF.

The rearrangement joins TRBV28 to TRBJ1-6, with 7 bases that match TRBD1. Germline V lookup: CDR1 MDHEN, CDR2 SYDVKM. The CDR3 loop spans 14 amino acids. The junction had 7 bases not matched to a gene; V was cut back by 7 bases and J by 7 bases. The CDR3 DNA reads TGTGCCAGCACCGGGGGACAGTCCAATTCACCCCTCCACTTT. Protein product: CASTGGQSNSPLHF.

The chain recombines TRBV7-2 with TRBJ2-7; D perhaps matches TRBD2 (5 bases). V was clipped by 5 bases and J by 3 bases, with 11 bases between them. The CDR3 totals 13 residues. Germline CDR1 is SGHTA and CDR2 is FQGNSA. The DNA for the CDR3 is TGTGCCAGCAGCCGGGCGGGCGACTACGAGCAGTACTTC. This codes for CASSRAGDYEQYF.

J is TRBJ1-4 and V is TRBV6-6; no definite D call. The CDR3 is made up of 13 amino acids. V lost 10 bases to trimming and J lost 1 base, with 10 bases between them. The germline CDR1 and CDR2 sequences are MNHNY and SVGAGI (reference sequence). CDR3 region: CANSEGTNEKLFF. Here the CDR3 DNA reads TGTGCCAATTCGGAGGGAACTAATGAAAAACTGTTTTTT.

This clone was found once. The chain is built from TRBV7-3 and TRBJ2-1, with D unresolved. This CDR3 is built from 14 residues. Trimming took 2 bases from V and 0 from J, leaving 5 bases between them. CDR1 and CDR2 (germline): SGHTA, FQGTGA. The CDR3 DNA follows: TGTGCCAGCAGCTTATCCGTCTCCTACAATGAGCAGTTCTTC. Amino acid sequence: CASSLSVSYNEQFF.

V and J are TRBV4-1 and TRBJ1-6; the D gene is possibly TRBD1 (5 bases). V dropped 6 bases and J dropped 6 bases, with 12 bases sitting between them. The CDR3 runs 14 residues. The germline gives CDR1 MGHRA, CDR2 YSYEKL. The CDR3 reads CASSRQGPNSPLHF. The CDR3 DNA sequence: TGCGCCAGCAGTCGTCAGGGTCCTAATTCACCCCTCCACTTT.

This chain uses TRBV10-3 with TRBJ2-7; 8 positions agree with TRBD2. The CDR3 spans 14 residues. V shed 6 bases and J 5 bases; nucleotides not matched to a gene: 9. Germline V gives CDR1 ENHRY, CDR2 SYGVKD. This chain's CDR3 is CAISPTSGSDEQYF. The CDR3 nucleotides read TGTGCCATCAGCCCTACCAGCGGGAGCGACGAGCAGTACTTC.

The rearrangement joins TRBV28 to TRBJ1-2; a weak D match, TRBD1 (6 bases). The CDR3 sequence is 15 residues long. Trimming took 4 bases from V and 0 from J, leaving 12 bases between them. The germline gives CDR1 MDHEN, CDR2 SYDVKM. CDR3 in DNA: TGTGCCAGCAGTTCCAAGGGGGGGGCTAACTATGGCTACACCTTC. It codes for CASSSKGGANYGYTF.

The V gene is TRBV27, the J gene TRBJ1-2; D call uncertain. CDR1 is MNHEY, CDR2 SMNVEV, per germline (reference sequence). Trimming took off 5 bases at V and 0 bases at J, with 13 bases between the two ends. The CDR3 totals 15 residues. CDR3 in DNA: TGTGCCAGCAGTACCTCGGGAGGGACTAACTATGGCTACACCTTC. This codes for CASSTSGGTNYGYTF.